The present entry profiles one T cell receptor beta chain with its context. Original processing notes: How many nucleated cells were present was estimated from reference gene primer amplification. The data were produced by immunoSEQ multiplex PCR, yet TCRdb's version contains in-frame clones alone and is incomplete. D and trimming come from the DNA, and the V and J calls and clone size come from that table. The sample yields around 49,000 clones, 75% to 85% seen once. The entry originates in a study of blood T cell repertoires in COVID-19. About the research overall: Acute-phase and convalescent COVID-19 samples originated in the United States, Italy and Spain. PBMCs, B-cell-depleted T cells, or T cells were the source of the cDNA or gDNA that made up the material.

Trimming cost V 3 bases and J 5 bases; bases outside gene matches: 5. This CDR3 has 14 residues. Germline V gene sequence: CDR1 KGHSH, CDR2 LQKENI. The chain carries TRBV18 and TRBJ2-3, with 7 bases lining up with TRBD2. The sequenced material came from peripheral blood. The sequence was obtained from a woman in her fifties or sixties with acute or convalescent COVID-19. Here the CDR3 DNA reads TGTGCCAGCTCACCGACTAGCAGAAAAGATACGCAGTATTTT. Translated, it gives CASSPTSRKDTQYF.